A selection of T cell receptor beta chains follows, all from one sample in a study of T-cell memory formation after mild COVID-19. TCRdb passed the 5' RACE reads through MiXCR, listing each CDR3 protein once. The sample includes 300,000 to 400,000 distinct CDR3 sequences, approximately 29% of them seen just once. Specimen: PBMCs or a T cell subset sorted from them (not recorded which). Receptors were obtained from an adult woman who had mild COVID-19 (a few samples of this study predate the infection). Cell type and time point are not known. CDR3s leave out the opening cysteine and the closing phenylalanine or tryptophan. Each record gives: V gene, J gene, CDR3 protein.

>TRBV7-6|TRBJ2-1
ASSFAGSSYNEQF
>TRBV3-1|TRBJ1-1
ASSQGAGLYTEAF
>TRBV3-1|TRBJ2-1
ASSPLEGEQF
>TRBV30|TRBJ2-5
AWSAGLTNWGETQY
>TRBV6-2/TRBV6-3|TRBJ2-7
ASSYPGQYEQY
>TRBV12-3/TRBV12-4|TRBJ1-4
ASSFRTGATNEKLF
>TRBV6-2/TRBV6-3|TRBJ2-3
ASGAGVSGDTQY
>TRBV5-1|TRBJ1-1
ASSVGGVDQTEAF
>TRBV5-1|TRBJ2-5
ASSEGVWGETQY
>TRBV20-1|TRBJ1-2
SARGTRPRGLNYGYT
>TRBV7-6|TRBJ2-5
ASSLGLAGGPPAETQY
>TRBV12-3/TRBV12-4|TRBJ1-1
ASSLGRDRGNTEAF
>TRBV20-1|TRBJ2-7
SARVPGPGEQY
>TRBV12-3/TRBV12-4|TRBJ2-7
ASSQGREQY
>TRBV2|TRBJ1-1
ASAGNEDTEAF
>TRBV4-3|TRBJ2-5
ASSQDLRETQY
>TRBV12-3/TRBV12-4|TRBJ2-2
ASSSRAPNTGELF
>TRBV5-4|TRBJ2-6
ASSLNMPGTSFMAGANVLT
>TRBV25-1|TRBJ2-4
ASNSGENIQY
>TRBV10-3|TRBJ2-5
AISSGMSETQY
>TRBV2|TRBJ2-2
ASSNGSNTGELF
>TRBV15|TRBJ2-7
ATSSRDRVYEQY
>TRBV7-9|TRBJ2-7
ASSLETVYEQY
>TRBV6-5|TRBJ2-5
ASSSPAGRGQETQY
>TRBV29-1|TRBJ2-1
SVETSGSTYNEQF
>TRBV7-8|TRBJ2-6
ASSLQPSGANVLT
>TRBV7-6|TRBJ2-2
ASSPVRVSGELF
>TRBV7-8|TRBJ1-6
ASSLDLWSPLH
>TRBV3-1|TRBJ2-1
ASKPGSSYNEQF
>TRBV21-1|TRBJ2-4
ASSVPWGQGAPNFIAKNIQY
>TRBV7-3|TRBJ2-3
ASSVGAGLGTDTQY
>TRBV7-2|TRBJ1-1
ASSLLEGSSTEAF
>TRBV19|TRBJ2-2
ASGTPYTGELF